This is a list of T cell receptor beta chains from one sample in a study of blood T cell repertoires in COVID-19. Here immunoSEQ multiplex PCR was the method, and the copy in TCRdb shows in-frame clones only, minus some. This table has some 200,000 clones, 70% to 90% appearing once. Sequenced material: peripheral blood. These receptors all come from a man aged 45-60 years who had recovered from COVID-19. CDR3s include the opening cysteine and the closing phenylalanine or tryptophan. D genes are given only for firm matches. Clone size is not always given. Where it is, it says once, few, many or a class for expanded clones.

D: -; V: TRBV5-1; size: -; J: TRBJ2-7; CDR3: CASSPSRAGHEQYF; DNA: TGCGCCAGCAGCCCCTCCAGGGCAGGCCACGAGCAGTACTTC
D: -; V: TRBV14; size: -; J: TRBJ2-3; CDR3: CASSQDPGRQDTQYF; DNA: TGTGCCAGCAGCCAAGACCCAGGGCGACAGGATACGCAGTATTTT
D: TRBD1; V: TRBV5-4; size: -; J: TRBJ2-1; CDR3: CASSQRDRGNDEQFF; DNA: TGTGCCAGCAGCCAACGGGACAGGGGTAACGATGAGCAGTTCTTC
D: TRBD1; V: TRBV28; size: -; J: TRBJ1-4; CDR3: CASSPLTGTGEKLFF; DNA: TGTGCCAGCAGTCCATTGACAGGGACTGGTGAAAAACTGTTTTTT
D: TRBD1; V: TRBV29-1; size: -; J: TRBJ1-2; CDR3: CSVDVAGGEGNYGYTF; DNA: TGCAGCGTTGATGTGGCAGGGGGCGAGGGTAACTATGGCTACACCTTC
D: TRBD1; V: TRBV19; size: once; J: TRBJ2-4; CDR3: CASTARGPIVGKNIQYF; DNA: TGTGCCAGTACAGCCAGGGGGCCTATTGTTGGCAAAAACATTCAGTACTTC
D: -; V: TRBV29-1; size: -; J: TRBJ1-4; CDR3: CSVERQGGPNEKLFF; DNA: TGCAGCGTTGAACGGCAGGGAGGGCCTAATGAAAAACTGTTTTTT
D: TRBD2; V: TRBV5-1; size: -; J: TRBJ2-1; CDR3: CASSFGSGSIDEQFF; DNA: TGCGCCAGCAGTTTTGGTAGCGGGAGTATAGATGAGCAGTTCTTC
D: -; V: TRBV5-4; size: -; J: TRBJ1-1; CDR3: CASSLSQGNTEAFF; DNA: TGTGCCAGCAGCTTGAGTCAGGGGAACACTGAAGCTTTCTTT
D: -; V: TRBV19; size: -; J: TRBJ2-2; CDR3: CATKSSGNTGELFF; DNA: TGTGCCACCAAAAGCTCCGGTAACACCGGGGAGCTGTTTTTT
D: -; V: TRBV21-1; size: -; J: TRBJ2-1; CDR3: CASSKELSSGGEYNEQFF; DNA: TGTGCCAGCAGCAAAGAGTTGTCTAGCGGAGGGGAATACAATGAGCAGTTCTTC
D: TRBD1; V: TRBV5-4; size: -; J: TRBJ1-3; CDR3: CASSLDRGIGNTIYF; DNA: TGTGCCAGCAGCTTGGACAGGGGGATAGGAAACACCATATATTTT
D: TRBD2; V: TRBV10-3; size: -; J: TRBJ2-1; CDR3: CAISPPVAGGNEQFF; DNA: TGTGCCATCAGTCCCCCAGTAGCGGGAGGAAATGAGCAGTTCTTC
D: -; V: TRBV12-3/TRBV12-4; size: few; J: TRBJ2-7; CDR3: CASSSLYEQYF; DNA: TGTGCCAGCAGTTCTTTATACGAGCAGTACTTC
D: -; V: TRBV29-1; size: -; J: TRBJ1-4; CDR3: CSVDRNEKLFF; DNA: TGCAGCGTTGACAGGAATGAAAAACTGTTTTTT
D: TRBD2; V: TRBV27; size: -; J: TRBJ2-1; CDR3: CASSHPGTSANNEQFF; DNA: TGTGCCAGCAGTCACCCCGGGACTAGCGCTAACAATGAGCAGTTCTTC
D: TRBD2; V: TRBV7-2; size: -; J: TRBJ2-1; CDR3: CASSLGLRGTSGKQFF; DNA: TGTGCCAGCAGCTTAGGATTAAGGGGGACTAGCGGAAAGCAGTTCTTC
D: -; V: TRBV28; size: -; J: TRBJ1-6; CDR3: CASSFRGSYNSPLHF; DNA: TGTGCCAGCAGTTTCAGGGGCTCCTATAATTCACCCCTCCACTTT
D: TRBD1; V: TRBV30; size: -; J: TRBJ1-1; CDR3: CAWSLPSRGAKGGRNTEAFF; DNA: TGTGCCTGGAGCCTCCCCTCCAGGGGGGCCAAGGGGGGTAGGAACACTGAAGCTTTCTTT
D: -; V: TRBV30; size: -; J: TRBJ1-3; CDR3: CAWNPQTVSGNTIYF; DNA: TGTGCCTGGAATCCACAGACAGTTTCTGGAAACACCATATATTTT
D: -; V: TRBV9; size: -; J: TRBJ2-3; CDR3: CASSVVARSTDTQYF; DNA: TGTGCCAGCAGCGTAGTGGCACGTAGCACAGATACGCAGTATTTT
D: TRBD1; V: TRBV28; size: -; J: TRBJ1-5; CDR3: CATFDRGRNQPQHF; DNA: TGTGCCACCTTCGACAGGGGCCGGAATCAGCCCCAGCATTTT
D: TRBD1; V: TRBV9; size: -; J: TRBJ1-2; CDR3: CASRGQVNYGYTF; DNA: TGTGCCAGCAGGGGACAGGTTAACTATGGCTACACCTTC
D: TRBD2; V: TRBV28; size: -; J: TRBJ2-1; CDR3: CASTFGTSVYNEQFF; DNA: TGTGCCAGCACCTTCGGGACTAGCGTTTACAATGAGCAGTTCTTC
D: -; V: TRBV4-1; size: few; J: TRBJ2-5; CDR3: CASSQDGGSGQETQYF; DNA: TGCGCCAGCAGCCAAGATGGAGGTAGCGGACAAGAGACCCAGTACTTC
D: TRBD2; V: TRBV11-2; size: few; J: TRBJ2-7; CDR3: CASSPTSGSSYEQYF; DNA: TGTGCCAGCAGCCCTACTAGCGGATCTTCCTACGAGCAGTACTTC
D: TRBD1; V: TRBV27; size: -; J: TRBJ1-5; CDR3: CASGARDRGLQPQHF; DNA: TGTGCCAGCGGAGCCCGGGACAGGGGGCTTCAGCCCCAGCATTTT
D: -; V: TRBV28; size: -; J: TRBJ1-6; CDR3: CASSPRTVNNSPLHF; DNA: TGTGCCAGCAGTCCCCGGACAGTGAATAATTCACCCCTCCACTTT
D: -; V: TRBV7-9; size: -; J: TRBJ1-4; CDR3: CASSSDGVNEKLFF; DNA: TGTGCCAGCAGCTCAGACGGGGTTAATGAAAAACTGTTTTTT
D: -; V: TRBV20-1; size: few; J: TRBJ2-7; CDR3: CSASNWRGLEQYF; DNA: TGCAGTGCTAGTAACTGGAGGGGACTCGAGCAGTACTTC
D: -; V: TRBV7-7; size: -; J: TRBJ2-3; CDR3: CASSFSGTTDTQYF; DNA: TGTGCCAGCAGCTTTAGCGGTACCACAGATACGCAGTATTTT
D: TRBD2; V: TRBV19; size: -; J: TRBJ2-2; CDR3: CASRGSGGANTGELFF; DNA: TGTGCCAGTAGGGGGTCGGGGGGAGCGAACACCGGGGAGCTGTTTTTT
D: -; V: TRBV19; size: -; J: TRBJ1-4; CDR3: CARVGRGATNEKLFF; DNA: TGTGCCAGGGTGGGGAGAGGAGCAACTAATGAAAAACTGTTTTTT